This is a list of T cell receptor beta chains from one sample in a study of T cell responses to AZD1222 COVID-19 vaccine. Using immunoSEQ multiplex PCR, the repertoire was profiled, and TCRdb retains in-frame clones only, with some absent. The data contain some 150,000 clones, 80% to 95% of them seen just once; the ten biggest clones take up about 3.2%. Here the sequenced sample was peripheral blood, taken 28 days after the second AZD1222 dose. The receptors were sampled from an adult who received the AZD1222 COVID-19 vaccine. Each CDR3 is given with its conserved first and last residue. Where a row states a size, it is once, few, many or the class of an expanded clone; other rows omit it.

abundance: NA
len: 14
v_gene: TRBV6-5
j_gene: TRBJ2-1
CDR3aa: CATLGTSGNNEQFF

abundance: NA
len: 12
v_gene: TRBV29-1
j_gene: TRBJ2-1
CDR3aa: CSALKSSNEQFF

abundance: NA
len: 15
v_gene: TRBV3-1/TRBV3-2
j_gene: TRBJ2-7
CDR3aa: CASSPPDRGLYEQYF

abundance: NA
len: 16
v_gene: TRBV5-1
j_gene: TRBJ1-2
CDR3aa: CASSLGGTASNYGYTF

abundance: NA
len: 13
v_gene: TRBV18
j_gene: TRBJ1-5
CDR3aa: CASSPGENQPQHF

abundance: NA
len: 15
v_gene: TRBV7-9
j_gene: TRBJ2-1
CDR3aa: CASSLPGTPYNEQFF

abundance: NA
len: 13
v_gene: TRBV5-1
j_gene: TRBJ2-1
CDR3aa: CASSITGTDEQFF

abundance: NA
len: 14
v_gene: TRBV10-1
j_gene: TRBJ2-3
CDR3aa: CASSESRLADTQYF

abundance: NA
len: 13
v_gene: TRBV5-4
j_gene: TRBJ2-1
CDR3aa: CASSLHREDEQFF

abundance: NA
len: 13
v_gene: TRBV5-4
j_gene: TRBJ1-2
CDR3aa: CASSRTGDYGYTF

abundance: NA
len: 12
v_gene: TRBV2
j_gene: TRBJ2-1
CDR3aa: CAEGELNNEQFF

abundance: few
len: 14
v_gene: TRBV30
j_gene: TRBJ1-3
CDR3aa: CAWSVRRAGNTIYF

abundance: NA
len: 15
v_gene: TRBV15
j_gene: TRBJ2-1
CDR3aa: CATSREDSGPNEQFF

abundance: NA
len: 16
v_gene: TRBV2
j_gene: TRBJ2-2
CDR3aa: CASRVSPGGPTGELFF

abundance: NA
len: 13
v_gene: TRBV24-1
j_gene: TRBJ1-1
CDR3aa: CATSGHGNTEAFF

abundance: once
len: 16
v_gene: TRBV9
j_gene: TRBJ2-3
CDR3aa: CASSTRTNQLTDTQYF

abundance: NA
len: 14
v_gene: TRBV7-6
j_gene: TRBJ2-1
CDR3aa: CASSGRGGNNEQFF

abundance: NA
len: 14
v_gene: TRBV7-9
j_gene: TRBJ2-7
CDR3aa: CASSSGTGSYEQYF

abundance: NA
len: 14
v_gene: TRBV6-1
j_gene: TRBJ1-1
CDR3aa: CASSEKGQGAQAFF

abundance: NA
len: 13
v_gene: TRBV12-3/TRBV12-4
j_gene: TRBJ1-1
CDR3aa: CASSPRQDTEAFF

abundance: NA
len: 15
v_gene: TRBV5-1
j_gene: TRBJ1-4
CDR3aa: CASKSAGATNEKLFF

abundance: NA
len: 15
v_gene: TRBV27
j_gene: TRBJ1-1
CDR3aa: CASSPQPSVNTEAFF

abundance: NA
len: 14
v_gene: TRBV29-1
j_gene: TRBJ1-1
CDR3aa: CSVEDRVNLVEAFF

abundance: NA
len: 12
v_gene: TRBV5-1
j_gene: TRBJ1-3
CDR3aa: CASSPEGNTIYF

abundance: NA
len: 16
v_gene: TRBV24-1
j_gene: TRBJ1-5
CDR3aa: CATTVPGESSNQPQHF

abundance: NA
len: 15
v_gene: TRBV5-1
j_gene: TRBJ1-6
CDR3aa: CASSWESSYNSPLHF

abundance: NA
len: 11
v_gene: TRBV19
j_gene: TRBJ1-1
CDR3aa: CASRKQGKAFF

abundance: once
len: 15
v_gene: TRBV5-6
j_gene: TRBJ1-5
CDR3aa: CASSSAGGWGQPQHF

abundance: NA
len: 18
v_gene: TRBV27
j_gene: TRBJ2-5
CDR3aa: CASSPLGASAQTRETQYF

abundance: NA
len: 14
v_gene: TRBV10-3
j_gene: TRBJ1-4
CDR3aa: CAISSGTGPEKLFF

abundance: NA
len: 14
v_gene: TRBV18
j_gene: TRBJ2-7
CDR3aa: CASSPGQGSYEQYF

abundance: few
len: 11
v_gene: TRBV6-1
j_gene: TRBJ1-2
CDR3aa: CASSDRDSYTF

abundance: NA
len: 14
v_gene: TRBV18
j_gene: TRBJ2-1
CDR3aa: CASYPAGGPGEQFF

abundance: NA
len: 19
v_gene: TRBV10-1
j_gene: TRBJ2-2
CDR3aa: CASSHFGSSTARQTGELFF

abundance: NA
len: 13
v_gene: TRBV7-9
j_gene: TRBJ2-7
CDR3aa: CASTRSGRPEQYF

abundance: NA
len: 13
v_gene: TRBV12-3/TRBV12-4
j_gene: TRBJ2-1
CDR3aa: CASSIAGGDEQFF

abundance: NA
len: 15
v_gene: TRBV27
j_gene: TRBJ2-1
CDR3aa: CASSTAVPSVNEQFF

abundance: NA
len: 12
v_gene: TRBV19
j_gene: TRBJ1-1
CDR3aa: CASSYGWDRRFF

abundance: NA
len: 16
v_gene: TRBV28
j_gene: TRBJ2-3
CDR3aa: CASSLTVGGGTDTQYF

abundance: once
len: 17
v_gene: TRBV11-2
j_gene: TRBJ2-3
CDR3aa: CASSLVVLAGASDTQYF